The entry below describes one T cell receptor (beta chain). Its antigen is unknown. The sample is drawn from a study of vaccination and CD4 T cells after COVID-19. With the Oncomine TCR Beta short-read assay, DNA from cultured CD4+ T cells was sequenced. From the PCR reads, TCRdb called clonotypes with MiXCR, one entry per CDR3 protein. The table includes roughly 15,000 distinct CDR3 sequences, around 48% detected once. The V gene lost 5 bases and the J gene lost 7 bases, with 15 bases spanning the gap. In germline, CDR1 is SGHAT, CDR2 FQNNGV. CDR3 length: 15 amino acids. Treatment in this sample: approximately 10-day PBMC culture with coronavirus spike peptide pools or control peptides (ViraFEST assay). Following expansion of antigen-specific T cells with peptide pools, ViraFEST then sequenced TCRs. Cultures of PBMCs, roughly 2 million per well, were set up with roughly 9.1 IU/ml IL-2 and about 10 ug/ml peptide pools.

What was sequenced was CD4+ T cells from blood, cultured in vitro. The V gene is TRBV11-2, the J gene TRBJ1-6; D is perhaps TRBD1 (5 bases). The TCR sequence derives from a human donor who had recovered from COVID-19. The CDR3 nucleotides are TGTGCCAGCAGCGCTCCCGGGACGCTAAATTCACCCCTCCACTTT. Translation: CASSAPGTLNSPLHF.